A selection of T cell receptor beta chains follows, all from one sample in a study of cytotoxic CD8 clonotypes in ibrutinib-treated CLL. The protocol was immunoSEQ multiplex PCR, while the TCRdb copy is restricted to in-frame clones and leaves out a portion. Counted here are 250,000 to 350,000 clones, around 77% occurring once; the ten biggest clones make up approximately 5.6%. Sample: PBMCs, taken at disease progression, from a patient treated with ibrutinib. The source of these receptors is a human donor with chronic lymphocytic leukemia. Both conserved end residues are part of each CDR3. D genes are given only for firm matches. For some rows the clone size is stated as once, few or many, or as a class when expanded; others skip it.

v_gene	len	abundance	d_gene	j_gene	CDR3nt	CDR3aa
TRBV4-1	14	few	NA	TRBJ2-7	TGCGCCAGCAGCCAAGTAGTCACCTCCTACGAGCAGTACTTC	CASSQVVTSYEQYF
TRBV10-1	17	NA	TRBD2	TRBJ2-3	TGCGCCAGCAGTGAGTCGAGGAGCGGGGTTAGCACAGATACGCAGTATTTT	CASSESRSGVSTDTQYF
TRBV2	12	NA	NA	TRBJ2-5	TGTGCCAGCGGGCCAACCCAAGAGACCCAGTACTTC	CASGPTQETQYF
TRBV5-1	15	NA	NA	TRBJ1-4	TGCGCCAGCAGCTCCTCGGGAGGGATTAATGAAAAACTGTTTTTT	CASSSSGGINEKLFF
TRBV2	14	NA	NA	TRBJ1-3	TGTGCCAGCAGTCTGAAGGCTACTGGAAACACCATATATTTT	CASSLKATGNTIYF
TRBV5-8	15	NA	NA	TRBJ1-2	TGTGCCAGCAGCTTCAATCTTGCAGGACCCTATGGCTACACCTTC	CASSFNLAGPYGYTF
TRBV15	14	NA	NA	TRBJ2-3	TGTGCCACCAGCAGAGAGTGGCAGGCGTATACGCAGTATTTT	CATSREWQAYTQYF
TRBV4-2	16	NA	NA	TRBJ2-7	TGTGCCAGCAGCCAAGAGTTGAGCGGACTGGACTACGAGCAGTACTTC	CASSQELSGLDYEQYF
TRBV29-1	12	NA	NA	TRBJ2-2	TGCAGCGTTGGTTCTCTTATCGGGGAGCTGTTTTTT	CSVGSLIGELFF
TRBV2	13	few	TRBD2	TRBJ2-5	TGTGCCAGCAGTGACCTAGCGGGAGAGACCCAGTACTTC	CASSDLAGETQYF
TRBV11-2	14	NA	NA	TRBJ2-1	TGTGCCAGCAGCATAGGGTCCGGGACACTGGGGCAGTTCTTC	CASSIGSGTLGQFF
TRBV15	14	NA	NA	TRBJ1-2	TGTGCCACCAGCGGGCGGGGCGCGGACTATGGCTACACCTTC	CATSGRGADYGYTF
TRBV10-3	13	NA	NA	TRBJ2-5	TGTGCCACCGAGTCGGGGTTCGGAGAGACCCAGTACTTC	CATESGFGETQYF
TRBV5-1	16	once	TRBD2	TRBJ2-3	TGCGCCAGCAGCTTGGAGTCGCGGGGGGGCACAGATACGCAGTATTTT	CASSLESRGGTDTQYF
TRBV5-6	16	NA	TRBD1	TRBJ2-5	TGTGCCAGCAGCTTGAGGGGGACAGGGGGCCGAGAGACCCAGTACTTC	CASSLRGTGGRETQYF
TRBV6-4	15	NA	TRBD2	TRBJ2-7	TGTGCCAGCAGCAGAATAGCGGGGAGCTCCTACGAGCAGTACTTC	CASSRIAGSSYEQYF
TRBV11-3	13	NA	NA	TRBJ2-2	TGTGCCAGCAGCCAGGCCCTCGGCGGGGAGCTGTTTTTT	CASSQALGGELFF
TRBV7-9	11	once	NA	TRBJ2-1	TGTGCCAGCAGCTCAGAGGATGAGCAGTTCTTC	CASSSEDEQFF
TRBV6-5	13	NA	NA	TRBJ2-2	TGTGCCAGCAGTCGTCCGAACACCGGGGAGCTGTTTTTT	CASSRPNTGELFF
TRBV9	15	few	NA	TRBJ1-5	TGTGCCAGCAGCGTAGGATCAGGGGTGGGTCAGCCCCAGCATTTT	CASSVGSGVGQPQHF
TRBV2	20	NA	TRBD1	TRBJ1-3	TGTGCCAGCAGTGAAGTTCCGTGGGACAGGGGGCCTGGCTCTGGAAACACCATATATTTT	CASSEVPWDRGPGSGNTIYF
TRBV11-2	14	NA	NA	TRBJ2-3	TGTGCCAGCAGGCAAGCCCCGGGCCGCGATACGCAGTATTTT	CASRQAPGRDTQYF
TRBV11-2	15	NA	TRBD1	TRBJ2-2	TGTGCCAGCAGCTTAGGCCAGGGGGCCGGCGGGGAGCTGTTTTTT	CASSLGQGAGGELFF
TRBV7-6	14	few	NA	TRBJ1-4	TGTGCCAGCAGCTACCAGGGGATCGGGGAAAAACTGTTTTTT	CASSYQGIGEKLFF
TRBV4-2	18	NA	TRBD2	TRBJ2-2	TGTGCCAGCAGCCAAAGATCGGGTAGCGGGAGGTTGACCGGGGAGCTGTTTTTT	CASSQRSGSGRLTGELFF
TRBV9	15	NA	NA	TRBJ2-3	TGTGCCAGCAGCGTAATAGCGGCCAGCACAGATACGCAGTATTTT	CASSVIAASTDTQYF
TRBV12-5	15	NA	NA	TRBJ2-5	TGTGCTAGTGGTTTGGACGGAAACCGGAGAGAGACCCAGTACTTC	CASGLDGNRRETQYF
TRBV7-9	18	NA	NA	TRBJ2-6	TGTGCCAGCTGTCATTGGGGGGGCGCTGGCTCTGGGGCCAACGTCCTGACTTTC	CASCHWGGAGSGANVLTF
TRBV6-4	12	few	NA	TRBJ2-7	TGTGCCAGCGCGGCAGGAGACTACGAGCAGTACTTC	CASAAGDYEQYF
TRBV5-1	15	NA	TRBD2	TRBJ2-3	TGCGCCAGCAGGACTAGCGGGTCTAGCACAGATACGCAGTATTTT	CASRTSGSSTDTQYF
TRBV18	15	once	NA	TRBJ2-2	TGTGCCAGCTCACCACGAGGGTATAGCACCGGGGAGCTGTTTTTT	CASSPRGYSTGELFF
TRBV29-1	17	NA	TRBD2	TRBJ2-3	TGCAGCGTTCCCAATCGGGGGGGCCCATTTCTCACAGATACGCAGTATTTT	CSVPNRGGPFLTDTQYF
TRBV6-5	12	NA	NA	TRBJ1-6	TGTGCCAGTAAGGGGTATAATTCACCCCTCCACTTT	CASKGYNSPLHF
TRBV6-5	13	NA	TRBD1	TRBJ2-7	TGTGCCAGCAGCGGGACAGGACCCTACGAGCAGTACTTC	CASSGTGPYEQYF
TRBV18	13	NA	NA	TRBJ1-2	TGTGCCAGCTCACGGGGGAGCTTTGAGGGCTACACCTTC	CASSRGSFEGYTF
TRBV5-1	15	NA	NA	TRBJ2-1	TGCGCCAGCAGCTTGGCCGTGTCGGGATACAATGAGCAGTTCTTC	CASSLAVSGYNEQFF
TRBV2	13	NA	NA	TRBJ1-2	TGTGCCAGCACCGCAGGTAGAAGCTATGGCTACACCTTC	CASTAGRSYGYTF
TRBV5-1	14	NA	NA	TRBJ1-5	TGCGCCAGCAGCTTGGGGCCCGCTCCTCAGCCCCAGCATTTT	CASSLGPAPQPQHF
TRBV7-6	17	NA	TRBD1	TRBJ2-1	TGTGCCAGCAGCCAACGAGGGACAGGGGGCATATACAATGAGCAGTTCTTC	CASSQRGTGGIYNEQFF
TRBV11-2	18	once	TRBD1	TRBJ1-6	TGTGCCAGCAGCTTGCTTATTGACAGGGGGCGAGGTAATTCACCCCTCCACTTT	CASSLLIDRGRGNSPLHF
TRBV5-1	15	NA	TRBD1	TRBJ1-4	TGCGCCAGCAGCCCGGGACAGGCAACTAATGAAAAACTGTTTTTT	CASSPGQATNEKLFF
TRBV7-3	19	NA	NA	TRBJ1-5	TGTGCCAGCAGCTTAAGGACTCTAGACACGGCCCATAGCAATCAGCCCCAGCATTTT	CASSLRTLDTAHSNQPQHF
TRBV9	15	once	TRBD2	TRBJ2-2	TGTGCCAGCAGCGTAGATACTAGCGGGACCGTGAAGCTGTTTTTT	CASSVDTSGTVKLFF
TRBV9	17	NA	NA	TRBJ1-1	TGTGCCAGCAGTATCCTGGACGGGAGTTATGTTTCCACTGAAGCTTTCTTT	CASSILDGSYVSTEAFF
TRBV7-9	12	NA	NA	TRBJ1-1	TGTGCCAGCAGCCCAGGGGTTACTGAAGCTTTCTTT	CASSPGVTEAFF
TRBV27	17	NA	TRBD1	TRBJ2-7	TGTGCCAACTCAGGGACAGGGCTGGCCAGGAGCTCCTACGAGCAGTACTTC	CANSGTGLARSSYEQYF
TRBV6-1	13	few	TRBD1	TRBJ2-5	TGTGCCAGCAGGATGACAGGGGGCGCGACCCAGTACTTC	CASRMTGGATQYF